This T cell receptor beta chain emerged from a study of CD8 T cells in ankylosing spondylitis. Study-level results: Clones tied to disease were said to be significantly enriched in matched ankylosing spondylitis synovial fluid. Reports of some motif variants in reactive arthritis synovial fluid and blood predate this one. Several highly homologous variants formed a TCR beta motif that appeared characteristic of ankylosing spondylitis blood.

TCRdb called the 5' RACE reads again in MiXCR, with one record for every CDR3 protein. The sample yields about 240,000 distinct CDR3 sequences, more than 20% seen once. Germline CDR1 and CDR2: SGHRS and YFSETQ. V lost 2 bases, J lost 1 base, and 9 bases lay in between. The CDR3 runs to 14 residues. This clonotype was counted at least ten times. Its specificity is unknown. Sequences were obtained from blood, either unsorted or a sorted T cell fraction (not recorded which). The chain employs TRBV5-1 and TRBJ1-2; D call uncertain. The clonotype originates from a male donor with ankylosing spondylitis or in good health (not recorded which). The CDR3 DNA reads as TGCGCCAGCAGCTTATCCGACGGTAACTATGGCTACACCTTC. Amino acids: CASSLSDGNYGYTF.